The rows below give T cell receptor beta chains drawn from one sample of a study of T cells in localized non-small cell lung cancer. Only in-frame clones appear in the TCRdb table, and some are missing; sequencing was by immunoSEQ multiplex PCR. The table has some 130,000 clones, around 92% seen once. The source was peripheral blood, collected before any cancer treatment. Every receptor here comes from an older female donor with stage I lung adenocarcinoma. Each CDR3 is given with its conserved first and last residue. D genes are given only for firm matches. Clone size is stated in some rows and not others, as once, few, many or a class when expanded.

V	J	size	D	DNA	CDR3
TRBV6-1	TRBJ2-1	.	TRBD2	TGTGCCGCACGACTAGCGGAGTATCCTCCCAATGAGCAGTTCTTC	CAARLAEYPPNEQFF
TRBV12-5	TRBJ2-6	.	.	TGTGCTAGTGGGAACTCTGGGGCCAACGTCCTGACTTTC	CASGNSGANVLTF
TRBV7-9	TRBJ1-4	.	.	TGTGCCAGCAGCTTGGGAGCGGGGAACGAAAAACTGTTTTTT	CASSLGAGNEKLFF
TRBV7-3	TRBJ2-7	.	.	TGTGCCAGCAGCTTAACGGACGGCAGCACCTACGAGCAGTACTTC	CASSLTDGSTYEQYF
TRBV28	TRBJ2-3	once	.	TGTGCCAGCAGTTTCCTAGACAAGAACACAGATACGCAGTATTTT	CASSFLDKNTDTQYF
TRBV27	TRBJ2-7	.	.	TGTGCCAGCCGCAGTTCCTACGAGCAGTACTTC	CASRSSYEQYF
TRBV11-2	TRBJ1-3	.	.	TGTGCCAGCAGCTTAGAGGACCGCCCGCTCGCTGGAAACACCATATATTTT	CASSLEDRPLAGNTIYF
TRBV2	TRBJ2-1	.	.	TGTGCCAGCAGTGCCTACCCTGAGGAGCAGTTCTTC	CASSAYPEEQFF
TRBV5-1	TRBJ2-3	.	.	TGCGCCAGCAGCTTGGCGGTAAATTTGGCCACAGATACGCAGTATTTT	CASSLAVNLATDTQYF
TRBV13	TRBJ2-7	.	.	TGTGCCAGCAGCCTCATGACCAGGGAGGACGAGCAGTACTTC	CASSLMTREDEQYF
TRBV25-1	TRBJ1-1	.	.	TGTGCCACCCAGCCCCGTTCTCGGAACACTGAAGCTTTCTTT	CATQPRSRNTEAFF
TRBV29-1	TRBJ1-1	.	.	TGCAGCATTTTACCCGTTCCGGGGACTGAAGCTTTCTTT	CSILPVPGTEAFF
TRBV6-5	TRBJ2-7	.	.	TGTGCCAGCTGGGGTGGTCTGGGCGAGCAGTACTTC	CASWGGLGEQYF
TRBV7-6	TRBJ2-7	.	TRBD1	TGTGCCAGCAGCTTAGGTCCCGGGACAGGAAGCTACGAGCAGTACTTC	CASSLGPGTGSYEQYF
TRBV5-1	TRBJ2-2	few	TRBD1	TGCGCCAGCAGTAACCGACAGGGGCGCGGGGAGCTGTTTTTT	CASSNRQGRGELFF
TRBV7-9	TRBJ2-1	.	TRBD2	TGTGCCAGCAGCCCACCGGGACTAGCGGGAAACAATGAGCAGTTCTTC	CASSPPGLAGNNEQFF
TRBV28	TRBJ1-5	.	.	TGTGCCATCGACCAGGAGGGATCTTTTCAGCCCCAGCATTTT	CAIDQEGSFQPQHF
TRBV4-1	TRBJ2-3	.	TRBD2	TGCGCCAGCAGCCAGTTACTAGCGGGAGTTTCAGATACGCAGTATTTT	CASSQLLAGVSDTQYF
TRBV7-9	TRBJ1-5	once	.	TGTGCCAGCTCAATAACGGGGGGGGCAGGTCAGCCCCAGCATTTT	CASSITGGAGQPQHF
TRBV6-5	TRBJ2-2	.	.	TGTGCCAGCACCGGGAGTAGGGCCGGGGAGCTGTTTTTT	CASTGSRAGELFF